These T cell receptor beta chains were read from a single sample in a study of T-cell reconstitution after alpha-beta-depleted transplantation in children. TCRdb reanalysed the PCR reads using MiXCR and keeps one entry per CDR3 protein. The repertoire holds about 610,000 distinct CDR3 sequences, with approximately 10% as singletons. The input for sequencing was PBMCs from the stem cell graft donor, taken from the stem cell graft. The receptors originated from a human donor who donated a stem cell graft to a child with acute myeloid leukemia. Both conserved end residues are part of each CDR3. Fields, in order: V gene, clone size, J gene, D gene, CDR3 DNA, CDR3 protein. A D gene is named only where the DNA matches it firmly. A row's size may be missing; if present it is once, few, many or a size class.

>TRBV12-3/TRBV12-4|few|TRBJ2-1|TRBD1
TGTGCCAGCAGTCCCCGACAGGGGCCCAATGAGCAGTTCTTC
CASSPRQGPNEQFF
>TRBV9|many|TRBJ2-1|TRBD2
TGTGCCAGCAGCGTATTAGGGACTAGCGGGAGCCATGAGCAGTTCTTC
CASSVLGTSGSHEQFF
>TRBV3-1|.|TRBJ2-7|TRBD1
TGTGCCAGCAGCCTACGGACAGGGCCCTCCTACGAGCAGTACTTC
CASSLRTGPSYEQYF
>TRBV12-3/TRBV12-4|many|TRBJ2-7|TRBD1
TGTGCCAGCAGTTTATGGACAGGGGGCTACGAGCAGTACTTC
CASSLWTGGYEQYF
>TRBV9|.|TRBJ1-1|.
TGTGCCAGCAGCGTAGGTCAGGGAGGGAACACTGAAGCTTTCTTT
CASSVGQGGNTEAFF
>TRBV11-3|many|TRBJ2-1|TRBD1
TGTGCCAGCAGCCTGGGGACAGGCCCCTACAATGAGCAGTTCTTC
CASSLGTGPYNEQFF
>TRBV20-1|many|TRBJ1-2|TRBD1
TGCAGTGCTAGAGTAAACAGGGGAGTGGACTATGGCTACACCTTC
CSARVNRGVDYGYTF
>TRBV15|many|TRBJ1-4|TRBD1
TGTGCCACCAGCAGCGTGGGACAGCGACCCGGTTTTTTT
CATSSVGQRPGFF
>TRBV10-3|many|TRBJ1-5|.
TGTGCCATCAGTGAGGGGGCAGGACTAAATCAGCCCCAGCATTTT
CAISEGAGLNQPQHF
>TRBV5-5|.|TRBJ2-1|TRBD1
TGTGCCAGCAGCGTTGACAGGGGGTACAATGAGCAGTTCTTC
CASSVDRGYNEQFF
>TRBV19|.|TRBJ2-5|.
TGTGCCAGCCTCAGTGGACGGGAAGAGACCCAGTACTTC
CASLSGREETQYF
>TRBV3-1|.|TRBJ2-1|TRBD2
TGTGCCAGCAGCCAGCTGGGACTAGTTGGCCCCCATGAGCAGTTCTTC
CASSQLGLVGPHEQFF
>TRBV4-3|many|TRBJ2-3|TRBD2
TGCGCCAGCAGCCAGGCCAGTAGCGGGACCTTTTATACGCAGTATTTT
CASSQASSGTFYTQYF
>TRBV20-1|few|TRBJ1-5|.
TGCAGTGCTAGAACCCAGAACAATCAGCCCCAGCATTTT
CSARTQNNQPQHF
>TRBV29-1|.|TRBJ2-1|TRBD2
TGCAGCATCGACTCCGGGACTAGTCACAATGAGCAGTTCTTC
CSIDSGTSHNEQFF
>TRBV5-6|many|TRBJ2-7|.
TGTGCCAGCAGCCGGGACGTCCGGGACGAGCAGTACTTC
CASSRDVRDEQYF
>TRBV7-8|few|TRBJ2-4|.
TGTGCCAGCAGCTTGGGGGGCCGAAACATTCAGTACTTC
CASSLGGRNIQYF
>TRBV24-1|.|TRBJ2-5|TRBD2
TGTGCCACCAGTGAGGGCGGGAGGGCCGAAGAGACCCAGTACTTC
CATSEGGRAEETQYF
>TRBV6-7|few|TRBJ2-5|.
TGTGCCAGCAGAAGGACTCACCGGGGGGAGACCCAGTACTTC
CASRRTHRGETQYF
>TRBV15|many|TRBJ2-7|.
TGTGCCACCAGGGAGGGACTGAACCGGTACGAGCAGTACTTC
CATREGLNRYEQYF
>TRBV6-5|.|TRBJ2-1|TRBD2
TGTGCCAGCAGCCACGGGACTAGCGGGGACAATGAGCAGTTCTTC
CASSHGTSGDNEQFF
>TRBV29-1|many|TRBJ2-7|.
TGCAGCGGGGGTAACGGGGCCTACGAGCAGTACTTC
CSGGNGAYEQYF
>TRBV20-1|few|TRBJ2-7|.
TGCAGTGCTAGAGGCGGAGCCCTTCCTTCCTACGAGCAGTACTTC
CSARGGALPSYEQYF
>TRBV25-1|few|TRBJ2-1|TRBD2
TGTGCCAGCAGTCCCCGGGGTAGCGGGAGAAATGAGCAGTTCTTC
CASSPRGSGRNEQFF
>TRBV7-2|many|TRBJ2-3|.
TGTGCCAGCAGCTTAGCCGAAGATACGCAGTATTTT
CASSLAEDTQYF
>TRBV29-1|many|TRBJ2-1|TRBD2
TGCAGCGCGAGAGGACTAGTTTCCCTCGGGCAGTTCTTC
CSARGLVSLGQFF
>TRBV3-1|.|TRBJ2-7|.
TGTGCCAGCACCCCCTCTAGGCTCGAGCAGTACTTC
CASTPSRLEQYF
>TRBV6-2/TRBV6-3|many|TRBJ2-1|.
TGTGCCAGCAGCCCAGGAACGATACGGGAGCAGTTCTTC
CASSPGTIREQFF
>TRBV11-3|few|TRBJ2-3|TRBD2
TGTGCCAGCAGATCCTCCCTAGCGGGAGATACGCAGTATTTT
CASRSSLAGDTQYF
>TRBV7-2|many|TRBJ2-3|.
TGTGCCAGCAGCTCCCACCTTGGGGGGACTAGCACAGATACGCAGTATTTT
CASSSHLGGTSTDTQYF
>TRBV20-1|.|TRBJ2-5|TRBD2
TGCTGTGCTAGAGATCAGCGGGAGGTCAGGGAGACCCAGTACTTC
CCARDQREVRETQYF
>TRBV7-9|.|TRBJ2-7|.
TGTGCCAGCAGCCCAGTAGGCTCCTACGAGCAGTACTTC
CASSPVGSYEQYF
>TRBV27|.|TRBJ2-3|TRBD2
TGTGCCAGCAAAAGACTAGCGATATCGCAACGCACAGATACGCAGTATTTT
CASKRLAISQRTDTQYF
>TRBV4-2|many|TRBJ2-7|.
TGTGCCAGCAGCCACCAGCATAGCCCCTACGAGCAGTACTTC
CASSHQHSPYEQYF
>TRBV2|.|TRBJ2-5|.
TGTGCCAGCAGCTCCCCGGGAGTTTCTGTAGAGACCCAGTACTTC
CASSSPGVSVETQYF
>TRBV29-1|few|TRBJ2-2|.
TGCAGCGTTGTTCTTGTGGCCGGGGAGCTGTTTTTT
CSVVLVAGELFF
>TRBV21-1|many|TRBJ2-1|.
TGTGCCAGCAATCCAAAGCTAGCGGGAGTCAATGAGCAGTTCTTC
CASNPKLAGVNEQFF
>TRBV6-2/TRBV6-3|few|TRBJ2-7|TRBD2
TGTGCCAGCAGTTATCAGGGACTAGTAACCTACGAGCAGTACTTC
CASSYQGLVTYEQYF
>TRBV28|.|TRBJ2-5|TRBD2
TGTGCCAGCAGTTTGCTAGCGGCCTCACGGCCGGAGACCCAGTACTTC
CASSLLAASRPETQYF
>TRBV20-1|.|TRBJ1-1|.
TGCAGTGCACCAGCTCAAGGGTCTGAAGCTTTCTTT
CSAPAQGSEAFF
>TRBV9|.|TRBJ2-1|TRBD2
TGTGCCAGCAGCGTTACACCGGGACTAGCTTCCGCCTACAATGAGCAGTTCTTC
CASSVTPGLASAYNEQFF
>TRBV7-2|.|TRBJ2-5|TRBD2
TGTGCCAGCAGCTTTTGGACTAGCGGTCCCCAAGAGACCCAGTACTTC
CASSFWTSGPQETQYF
>TRBV20-1|many|TRBJ1-4|.
TGCAGTGCGTCGAGGGCAACTAATGAAAAACTGTTTTTT
CSASRATNEKLFF
>TRBV3-1|many|TRBJ2-7|.
TGTGCCAGCAGCCAAGACTCCGAGCAGTACTTC
CASSQDSEQYF
>TRBV4-3|many|TRBJ2-2|.
TGCGCCAGCAGCCAAGAGGGCCCTGGGAGGGAGCTGTTTTTT
CASSQEGPGRELFF
>TRBV20-1|few|TRBJ2-3|TRBD2
TGCAGTGCTGGCCCGATAGCGGGAGATACGCAGTATTTT
CSAGPIAGDTQYF
>TRBV6-5|.|TRBJ1-2|.
TGTGCCAGCAGTTCCGACAGGGGCTACACCTTC
CASSSDRGYTF
>TRBV28|few|TRBJ1-1|TRBD1
TGTGCCAGCAGCCGATTAGGACAGGGAAGAGGGGGGAACACTGAAGCTTTCTTT
CASSRLGQGRGGNTEAFF
>TRBV29-1|many|TRBJ2-7|TRBD2
TGCAGCGTTGCGAAGCGGGAGGGCCACGAGCAGTACTTC
CSVAKREGHEQYF
>TRBV7-2|.|TRBJ1-2|.
TGTGCCAGCAGCTTAGAAGGGGCAGGTTATGGCTACACCTTC
CASSLEGAGYGYTF
>TRBV12-3/TRBV12-4|many|TRBJ2-7|TRBD2
TGTGCCAGCAGTGTGGGACTAGCGGTCTCCTACGAGCAGTACTTC
CASSVGLAVSYEQYF
>TRBV29-1|.|TRBJ2-5|TRBD2
TGCAGCTCAACTAGCGGCCAAGAGACCCAGTACTTC
CSSTSGQETQYF
>TRBV2|few|TRBJ2-1|.
TGTGCCAGCAGTGAAGAACGGGAGACTAGACTGTTCTTC
CASSEERETRLFF
>TRBV29-1|many|TRBJ2-7|.
TGCAGCGTTATACAGAGTTACGAGCAGTACTTC
CSVIQSYEQYF
>TRBV5-1|.|TRBJ2-5|.
TGCGCCAGCAGCCCCACGGGACTGCCAAGAGAGACCCAGTACTTC
CASSPTGLPRETQYF